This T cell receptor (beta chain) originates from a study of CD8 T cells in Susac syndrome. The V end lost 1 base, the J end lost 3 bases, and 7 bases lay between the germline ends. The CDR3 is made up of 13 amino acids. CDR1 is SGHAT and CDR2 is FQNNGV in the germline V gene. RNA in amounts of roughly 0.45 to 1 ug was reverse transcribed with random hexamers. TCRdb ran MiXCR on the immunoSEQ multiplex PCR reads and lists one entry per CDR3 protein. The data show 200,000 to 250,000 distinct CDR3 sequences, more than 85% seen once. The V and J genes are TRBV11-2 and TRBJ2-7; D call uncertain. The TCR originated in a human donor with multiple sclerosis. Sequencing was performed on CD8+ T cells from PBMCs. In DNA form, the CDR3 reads TGTGCCAGCAGCTTAGGGGCCTTCTACGAGCAGTACTTC. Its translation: CASSLGAFYEQYF. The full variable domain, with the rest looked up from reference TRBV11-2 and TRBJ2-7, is EAGVAQSPRYKIIEKRQSVAFWCNPISGHATLYWYQQILGQGPKLLIQFQNNGVVDDSQLPKDRFSAERLKGVDSTLKIQPAKLEDSAVYLCASSLGAFYEQYFGPGTRLTVT.